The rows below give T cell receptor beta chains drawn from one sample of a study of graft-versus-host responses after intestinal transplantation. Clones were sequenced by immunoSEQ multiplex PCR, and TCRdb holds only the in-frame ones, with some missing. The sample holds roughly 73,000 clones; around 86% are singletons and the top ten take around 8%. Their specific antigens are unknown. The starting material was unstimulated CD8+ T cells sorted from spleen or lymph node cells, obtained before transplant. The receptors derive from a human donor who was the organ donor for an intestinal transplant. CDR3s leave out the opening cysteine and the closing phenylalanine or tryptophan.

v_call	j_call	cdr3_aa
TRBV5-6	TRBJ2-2	ASSLTGGNAGELF
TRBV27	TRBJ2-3	ASSEAGHTDTQY
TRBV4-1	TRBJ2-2	ASSQGTSGGGMVTGELF
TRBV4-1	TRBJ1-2	ASSQVVADHGYT
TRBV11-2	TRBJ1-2	ASSRETGLYGYT
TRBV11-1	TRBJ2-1	ASSLVLNSHYNEQF
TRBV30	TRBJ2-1	AWSKATGPNEQF
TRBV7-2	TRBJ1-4	ASSVTWTGINEKLF
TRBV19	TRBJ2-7	ASSLTGNYEQY
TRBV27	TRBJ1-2	ASFGGDGSYGYT
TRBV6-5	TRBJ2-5	ASRKPGAQETQY
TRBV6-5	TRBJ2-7	ASSYTVYSSYEQY
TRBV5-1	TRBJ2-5	ASSLMGPQETQY
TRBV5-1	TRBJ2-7	ASSLRRGNDEQY
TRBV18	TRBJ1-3	ASSPRSQGIFGNTIY
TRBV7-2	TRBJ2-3	ASTRLGTGPTDTQY
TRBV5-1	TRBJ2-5	ASSFLESETQY
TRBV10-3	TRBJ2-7	AIRTGTQTPPPPLDYEQY
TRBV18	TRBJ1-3	ETRGISNTIY
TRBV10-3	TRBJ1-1	AISESGTGGVNTEAF
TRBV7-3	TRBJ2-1	ASSLTGGYNEQF
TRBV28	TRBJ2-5	ASSWGGYGTQY
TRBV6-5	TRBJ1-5	ASSSSNRGPLGAQH
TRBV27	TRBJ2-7	ASRLAGTGNGYEQY
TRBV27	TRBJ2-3	ASSPRLAGATDTQY
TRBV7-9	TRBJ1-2	ASSPAVGLDYGYT
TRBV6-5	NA	ASSDRAGAYEQY
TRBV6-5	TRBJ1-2	ATPAVYGYT
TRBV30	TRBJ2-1	AWSKRSEQF